This entry lists 22 T cell receptor beta chains sequenced from one sample in a study of OX40 agonist ivuxolimab in advanced cancers. Clones were sequenced by immunoSEQ multiplex PCR, and TCRdb holds only the in-frame ones, with some missing. The profile shows under 90,000 clones, 90% of them singletons. This specimen consisted of CD4+ or CD8+ T cells sorted from blood, obtained in a trial of the OX40 agonist ivuxolimab. The receptors shown here come from an adult with an advanced solid tumor such as melanoma, head and neck, liver or kidney cancer.

The chain couples TRBV27 to TRBJ1-4; 9 nucleotides line up with TRBD1. CDR1 and CDR2 (germline): MNHEY, SMNVEV (reference sequence). The V gene end was trimmed by 4 bases and the J gene end by 7 bases; junction bases not matched to a gene: 7. The CDR3 covers 15 residues. The CDR3 bases are TGTGCCAGCAGTTCGGGGACAGGGTGGGTTGAAAAACTGTTTTTT. It translates to CASSSGTGWVEKLFF.

The genes are TRBV28 and TRBJ2-5; D is perhaps TRBD1 (5 bases). In germline, CDR1 is MDHEN, CDR2 SYDVKM. V was pared by 5 bases and J by 2 bases, with 12 bases between. This CDR3 contains 14 residues. The CDR3 DNA sequence: TGTGCCAGCAGTCCCGCAGGGCTACAAGAGACCCAGTACTTC. This gives the protein CASSPAGLQETQYF.

The CDR3 DNA is TGTGCCAGCGGGATGCCGGGACAGGGAGGGACTGAAGCTTTCTTT. It yields the protein CASGMPGQGGTEAFF. The chain links TRBV6-5 to TRBJ1-1; TRBD1 matches at 9 bases. The CDR3 runs 15 residues. CDR1 and CDR2 (germline): MNHEY, SVGAGI. V lost 8 bases to trimming and J lost 5 bases; unmatched junction nucleotides: 12.

The chain employs TRBV2 and TRBJ1-1; D may be TRBD1 (5 bases). V lost 3 bases to trimming and J lost 1 base, with 15 bases between them. This CDR3 spans 16 amino acids. The V gene's germline CDR1 is SNHLY and CDR2 FYNNEI. The CDR3 loop reads CASSDGPGRENTEAFF. CDR3 sequence (DNA): TGTGCCAGCAGTGACGGCCCGGGACGGGAGAACACTGAAGCTTTCTTT.

This rearrangement joins TRBV9 to TRBJ2-1; 11 positions agree with TRBD1. Trimming at V came to 4 bases and at J to 10 bases, leaving 7 bases not matched to a gene. CDR3 size: 14 residues. Germline V CDR1 and CDR2: SGDLS, YYNGEE. CDR3 amino acids: CASSRGQGAPEQFF. The DNA for the CDR3 is TGTGCCAGCAGCCGAGGACAGGGGGCGCCCGAGCAGTTCTTC.

This clone was recorded a few times. The J gene is TRBJ2-2, the V gene TRBV7-9, with TRBD1 matching 8 bases. This CDR3 is built from 15 residues. Trimming cost V 3 bases and J 6 bases; bases outside gene matches: 6. Germline V lookup: CDR1 SEHNR, CDR2 FQNEAQ (reference sequence). CDR3 DNA sequence: TGTGCCAGCAGCTTGGGACAGGTGGTCTCCGGGGAGCTGTTTTTT. Residues: CASSLGQVVSGELFF.

The chain recombines TRBV9 with TRBJ2-1, with TRBD2 matching 8 bases. CDR1 and CDR2 from the germline V gene are SGDLS and YYNGEE. V shed 3 bases and J 9 bases; nucleotides not matched to a gene: 11. The CDR3 extends over 15 amino acids. The CDR3 DNA is TGTGCCAGCAGCGACGGAACCGGGACTAGAAGTGAGCAGTTCTTC. Residues: CASSDGTGTRSEQFF.

The chain is built from TRBV30 and TRBJ1-4, with 7 bases aligning to TRBD1. CDR3 length: 13 residues. CDR1 GTSNPN and CDR2 SVGIG come from the germline V gene (reference sequence). After removal of 6 bases from V and 5 bases from J, the junction contained 6 bases not matched to a gene. The CDR3 loop reads CACARDRNEKLFF. The CDR3 DNA reads as TGTGCCTGCGCCCGGGACAGAAATGAAAAACTGTTTTTT.

Worth noting for this clone: Relative to the germline gene, one junction end is altered; a read error may explain this. The chain carries TRBV4-2 and TRBJ2-1, with 8 positions matching TRBD2. The CDR3 consists of 11 residues. Germline-derived CDR1 and CDR2 are LGHNA and YNFKEQ. The CDR3 is CASSHGTSLLF. The CDR3 bases are TGTGCCAGCAGCCATGGGACTAGTCTGCTCTTC.

The rearrangement links TRBV7-3 to TRBJ2-2; 9 positions agree with TRBD1. After removal of 6 bases from V and 6 bases from J, the junction contained 11 bases not matched to a gene. This CDR3 has 16 amino acids. From germline, CDR1 is SGHTA and CDR2 FQGTGA. The CDR3 DNA sequence: TGTGCCAGCAGACCCCCGGGACAGGGTCGCGCCGGGGAGCTGTTTTTT. It translates to CASRPPGQGRAGELFF.

This rearrangement joins TRBV5-6 to TRBJ2-7; TRBD2 aligns across 11 bases. Germline loops: CDR1 SGHDT, CDR2 YYEEEE. CDR3 length: 15 amino acids. The V and J ends lost 4 bases and 4 bases, in that order; junction bases with no gene match: 7. This chain's CDR3 is CASSRPGLAVYEQYF. The CDR3, as DNA: TGTGCCAGCAGCCGACCGGGACTAGCGGTATACGAGCAGTACTTC.

This clone was seen a few times. The gene calls are TRBV7-2 and TRBJ2-7; TRBD1 is a possible D gene (5 bases). Germline CDR1 reads SGHTA; CDR2 reads FQGNSA. The CDR3 has 15 residues. The V and J ends lost 5 bases and 7 bases respectively, with 21 bases between them. CDR3 sequence: CASSPRVLGAEEQYF. The DNA for the CDR3 is TGTGCCAGCAGCCCCAGGGTGCTTGGGGCGGAAGAGCAGTACTTC.

V and J are TRBV21-1 and TRBJ2-1; TRBD2, the table's D call, lacks a check against the DNA. TRBV21-1 is labeled a pseudogene. CDR3 length equals 14 residues. CDR3 in DNA: TGTGCCAACCCCGCGGGGGGCAGGGGCGATGAGCAGTTCTTC. The encoded protein is CANPAGGRGDEQFF.

The rearrangement uses TRBV9 and TRBJ1-1; D remains unclear. The germline V gene has CDR1 SGDLS and CDR2 YYNGEE. V was trimmed by 2 bases and J by 1 base, leaving 9 bases between them. This CDR3 region has 14 residues. The CDR3 here is CASSVGPGNTEAFF. The CDR3 region has the DNA TGTGCCAGCAGCGTGGGTCCAGGGAACACTGAAGCTTTCTTT.

The chain links TRBV19 to TRBJ2-7; either TRBD1 or TRBD2 may supply D (6 bases each). V lost 6 bases and J 3 bases, leaving 24 bases between the germline ends. Germline CDR1 and CDR2: LNHDA and SQIVND (reference sequence). The CDR3 loop spans 17 amino acids. The CDR3 reads CASSQKDYRVWFYEQYF. The CDR3 bases are TGTGCCAGTAGCCAAAAGGACTACAGGGTATGGTTCTACGAGCAGTACTTC. The variable domain in full, completed from reference TRBV19 and TRBJ2-7, reads DGGITQSPKYLFRKEGQNVTLSCEQNLNHDAMYWYRQDPGQGLRLIYYSQIVNDFQKGDIAEGYSVSREKKESFPLTVTSAQKNPTAFYLCASSQKDYRVWFYEQYFGPGTRLTVT.

The rearrangement links TRBV25-1 to TRBJ2-1; D possibly corresponds to TRBD2 (7 bases). CDR3 length: 16 amino acids. Per germline, CDR1 MGHDK and CDR2 SYGVNS. The germline V and J ends were trimmed by 1 base and 0 bases, with 10 bases remaining between them. CDR3 in amino acids: CASSEWRGGSYNEQFF. For the CDR3, the DNA is TGTGCCAGCAGTGAATGGAGGGGGGGCTCCTACAATGAGCAGTTCTTC. The full variable domain, with the rest looked up from reference TRBV25-1 and TRBJ2-1, is EADIYQTPRYLVIGTGKKITLECSQTMGHDKMYWYQQDPGMELHLIHYSYGVNSTEKGDLSSESTVSRIRTEHFPLTLESARPSHTSQYLCASSEWRGGSYNEQFFGPGTRLTVL.

This chain uses TRBV7-7 with TRBJ2-1, with 13 bases fitting TRBD2. V shed 5 bases, J shed 15 bases, and the junction held 7 bases outside the gene matches. Germline lookup yields CDR1 SSHAT and CDR2 FNYEAQ (reference sequence). The CDR3 length is 13 residues. The CDR3 is CASSAGTSGTSFF. In DNA form, the CDR3 reads TGTGCCAGCAGCGCCGGGACTAGCGGGACGTCGTTCTTC.

This chain connects TRBV6-1 to TRBJ1-1; no clear D. Germline V gene data show CDR1 as MNHNS and CDR2 as SASEGT. The CDR3 contains 14 residues. V was clipped by 4 bases and J by 1 base, with 10 bases between them. CDR3 nucleotides: TGTGCCAGCAGTGGGGCGAGGCGGAACACTGAAGCTTTCTTT. Protein: CASSGARRNTEAFF.

The chain combines TRBV7-9 with TRBJ2-7, with D possibly matching TRBD1 (6 bases). The germline V gene has CDR1 SEHNR and CDR2 FQNEAQ (reference sequence). Trimming took 4 bases from V and 3 from J, leaving 22 bases between them. This CDR3 is 17 amino acids long. For the CDR3, the DNA is TGTGCCAGCAGCTCCTGGGGGTCTACAGGGAAGCTCTACGAGCAGTACTTC. This sequence encodes CASSSWGSTGKLYEQYF.

This chain connects TRBV19 to TRBJ1-2, with TRBD1 identical over 8 bases. Looked up from germline, CDR1 is LNHDA and CDR2 is SQIVND (reference sequence). J was trimmed by 4 bases and V by 4 bases; bases with no gene match: 11. This CDR3 has 16 amino acids. This CDR3 is CASSTTRTGMGYGYTF. The CDR3 bases are TGTGCCAGTAGTACCACCCGGACAGGGATGGGCTATGGCTACACCTTC.

This clone is a singleton in its sample. The chain links TRBV11-3 to TRBJ2-7; no clear D gene. The CDR3 length is 15 residues. The germline V and J ends were trimmed by 1 base and 3 bases, with 13 bases remaining between them. Per germline, CDR1 SGHNT and CDR2 YENEEA. The CDR3 loop reads CASSLGGEDLYEQYF. In DNA, the CDR3 is TGTGCCAGCAGCTTAGGAGGAGAGGACCTCTACGAGCAGTACTTC.

This chain links TRBV5-1 with TRBJ2-1; 11 bases match TRBD2. The ends lost 4 bases at V and 6 bases at J; junction bases unmatched: 12. The CDR3 spans 17 residues. The germline V gene encodes CDR1 SGHRS and CDR2 YFSETQ. The CDR3 sequence is CASSRMSLAGGGNEQFF. The CDR3 coding sequence is TGCGCCAGCAGCCGAATGTCATTAGCGGGAGGGGGCAATGAGCAGTTCTTC.